This is a list of T cell receptor beta chains from one sample in a study of blood T cell repertoires in COVID-19. Generated by immunoSEQ multiplex PCR, the TCRdb table keeps only in-frame clones and is missing some. The sample includes about 98,000 clones, roughly 87% of them seen just once. The sequenced material came from peripheral blood. These receptors all stem from a man in his forties or fifties with active COVID-19. Both conserved end residues are part of each CDR3.

V gene	CDR3 protein
TRBV3-1/TRBV3-2	CASSQDPRGRETQYF
TRBV3-1/TRBV3-2	CASSQGGDSPLHF
TRBV6-2/TRBV6-3	CASSYAGLGAFF
TRBV2	CASSVGTDLYGYTF
TRBV2	CASSDVVEISSYNSPLHF
TRBV5-4	CASSLQGKNTEAFF
TRBV29-1	CSVGGPGAHNQPQHF
TRBV6-5	CASRQAGGPQHF
TRBV7-8	CASSRTQGGYGELFF
TRBV3-1/TRBV3-2	CASSQVDRKETQYF
TRBV3-1/TRBV3-2	CASSQRRGEYNEQFF
TRBV12-3/TRBV12-4	CASSLGSSYEQYF
TRBV19	CASSKGGGREQYF
TRBV7-8	CASSLGRTGSSYNEQFF
TRBV6-5	CASMLGRGGQETQYF
TRBV9	CASSPQMGPATNEKLFF
TRBV6-2/TRBV6-3	CASSRATGPNTEAFF
TRBV5-1	CASSLMGGSTDTQYF
TRBV29-1	CSVLRSYEQYF
TRBV18	CASSPLAGSYNEQFF
TRBV2	CASMRGPTYEQYF
TRBV12-3/TRBV12-4	CASSPRGTIYF
TRBV6-1	CASSDIKNRGPEAFF
TRBV30	CAWSPLAGAQETQYF
TRBV5-1	CASSPGDVNTEAFF
TRBV6-6	CASSSPRYGYTF
TRBV6-5	CASAPPGEKLFF
TRBV7-9	CASSTGQGEETQYF
TRBV28	CASSIGAGELFF
TRBV3-1/TRBV3-2	CASSQEDRGSRAGELFF
TRBV5-6	CASARAGFGTQYF
TRBV18	CASSPQGGRWTEAFF
TRBV4-3	CASSQMPGTGLFF
TRBV2	CASSATGNTEAFF
TRBV18	CASSTGTGIDEQYF
TRBV18	CASSPRAGTMNTGELFF
TRBV3-1/TRBV3-2	CASSQRRLETETQYF
TRBV30	CAWSSGRQGHTF
TRBV25-1	CASSLTGGEPSYNEQFF
TRBV3-1/TRBV3-2	CASSSLAGGAGNIQYF
TRBV7-6	CASSLGQGGDEKLFF
TRBV4-1	CASSQEEGIREKLFF
TRBV30	CAWSRAINYGYTF
TRBV20-1	CSASRQGLTEAFF
TRBV11-2	CASSRLAVEQFF
TRBV5-1	CASSLAAGEQFF
TRBV5-4	CASRPTGGEETQYF
TRBV19	CASSIEGAGVIGELFF